This is a list of T cell receptor beta chains from one sample in a study of blood T cell repertoires in COVID-19. Libraries were prepared by immunoSEQ multiplex PCR; TCRdb keeps only in-frame clonotypes and omits some of them. Among around 250,000 clones, roughly 80% were seen once, and the ten largest hold roughly 4.7%. The sample taken for sequencing was PBMCs or T cells enriched from blood (not recorded which). Receptor source: a man aged 40-50 years who had been exposed to COVID-19. CDR3s include the opening cysteine and the closing phenylalanine or tryptophan. A D gene is named only where the DNA matches it firmly. A row's size may be missing; if present it is once, few, many or a size class.

d_call: .
v_call: TRBV9
j_call: TRBJ2-7
clone_size: .
cdr3_length: 14
cdr3_nt: TGTGCCAGCAGCGTAACTAGGACCCCTTACGAGCAGTACTTC
cdr3_aa: CASSVTRTPYEQYF

d_call: TRBD1
v_call: TRBV18
j_call: TRBJ1-5
clone_size: .
cdr3_length: 16
cdr3_nt: TGTGCCAGCTCACCCGCGACAGGGGGCGAAGGGCAGCCCCAGCATTTT
cdr3_aa: CASSPATGGEGQPQHF

d_call: .
v_call: TRBV2
j_call: TRBJ1-4
clone_size: .
cdr3_length: 14
cdr3_nt: TGTGCCAGCAATCGTCGGTTTGCTAATGAAAAACTGTTTTTT
cdr3_aa: CASNRRFANEKLFF

d_call: TRBD2
v_call: TRBV5-1
j_call: TRBJ2-2
clone_size: once
cdr3_length: 15
cdr3_nt: TGCGCCAGCAGCTTGGCCTGGGGGGGCACCGGGGAGCTGTTTTTT
cdr3_aa: CASSLAWGGTGELFF

d_call: .
v_call: TRBV5-5
j_call: TRBJ1-1
clone_size: .
cdr3_length: 12
cdr3_nt: TGTGCCAGCAGCCCAGTGGGACAAGAAGCTTTCTTT
cdr3_aa: CASSPVGQEAFF

d_call: .
v_call: TRBV5-1
j_call: TRBJ1-1
clone_size: .
cdr3_length: 14
cdr3_nt: TGCGCCAGCAGCTTTGGTTCGGGGAACACTGAAGCTTTCTTT
cdr3_aa: CASSFGSGNTEAFF

d_call: TRBD2
v_call: TRBV27
j_call: TRBJ2-1
clone_size: once
cdr3_length: 13
cdr3_nt: TGTGCCAGCAGACTAGCGGGAGAGGATGAGCAGTTCTTC
cdr3_aa: CASRLAGEDEQFF

d_call: .
v_call: TRBV4-1
j_call: TRBJ2-7
clone_size: .
cdr3_length: 17
cdr3_nt: TGCGCCAGCAGCCAAGTTTCAGGGGCTTGGGCCTCCTACGAGCAGTACTTC
cdr3_aa: CASSQVSGAWASYEQYF

d_call: TRBD2
v_call: TRBV2
j_call: TRBJ2-1
clone_size: few
cdr3_length: 15
cdr3_nt: TGTGCCAGCAGTAAACTAGCGGGGACCTACAATGAGCAGTTCTTC
cdr3_aa: CASSKLAGTYNEQFF

d_call: .
v_call: TRBV19
j_call: TRBJ2-7
clone_size: .
cdr3_length: 12
cdr3_nt: TGTGCCAGTAGTTCTCTAGGAGGCGAGCAGTACTTC
cdr3_aa: CASSSLGGEQYF

d_call: TRBD2
v_call: TRBV10-3
j_call: TRBJ2-7
clone_size: .
cdr3_length: 16
cdr3_nt: TGTGCCATCAGTGAGCTGGGACTAGCGGGAGCCTACGAGCAGTACTTC
cdr3_aa: CAISELGLAGAYEQYF

d_call: .
v_call: TRBV14
j_call: TRBJ2-3
clone_size: .
cdr3_length: 13
cdr3_nt: TGTGCCAGCAGCCAACCCCCTCCAGATACGCAGTATTTT
cdr3_aa: CASSQPPPDTQYF

d_call: TRBD1
v_call: TRBV29-1
j_call: TRBJ1-1
clone_size: .
cdr3_length: 13
cdr3_nt: TGCAGCGGACAGACAGGGGGTACCCCTGAAGCTTTCTTT
cdr3_aa: CSGQTGGTPEAFF

d_call: TRBD2
v_call: TRBV30
j_call: TRBJ2-1
clone_size: .
cdr3_length: 14
cdr3_nt: TGTGCCTGGAACTCCGGGACTAGCTCCAATGAGCAGTTCTTC
cdr3_aa: CAWNSGTSSNEQFF

d_call: .
v_call: TRBV6-5
j_call: TRBJ2-7
clone_size: .
cdr3_length: 15
cdr3_nt: TGTGCCAGCATCGATCTTACAGGGTACTCCTACGAGCAGTACTTC
cdr3_aa: CASIDLTGYSYEQYF

d_call: .
v_call: TRBV18
j_call: TRBJ1-1
clone_size: .
cdr3_length: 14
cdr3_nt: TGTGCCAGCTCACCAGGCGGGGGCGGCACTGAAGCTTTCTTT
cdr3_aa: CASSPGGGGTEAFF

d_call: TRBD1
v_call: TRBV6-5
j_call: TRBJ2-7
clone_size: .
cdr3_length: 14
cdr3_nt: TGTGCCAGCACGGGTAGGGACAGGGGGCCTCGGGAGTACTTC
cdr3_aa: CASTGRDRGPREYF

d_call: TRBD1
v_call: TRBV5-6
j_call: TRBJ2-1
clone_size: .
cdr3_length: 17
cdr3_nt: TGTGCCAGCAGCCCGTGGGGACAGGGGAGGGGGTACAATGAGCAGTTCTTC
cdr3_aa: CASSPWGQGRGYNEQFF

d_call: TRBD2
v_call: TRBV3-1/TRBV3-2
j_call: TRBJ2-2
clone_size: .
cdr3_length: 17
cdr3_nt: TGTGCCAGCAGCCAAGATCCCCTAGCGGAACGCACCGGGGAGCTGTTTTTT
cdr3_aa: CASSQDPLAERTGELFF

d_call: .
v_call: TRBV11-2
j_call: TRBJ1-5
clone_size: .
cdr3_length: 18
cdr3_nt: TGTGCCAGCAGCTTAGGCGGGGGGTCGGCAGTTAGAAATCAGCCCCAGCATTTT
cdr3_aa: CASSLGGGSAVRNQPQHF

d_call: TRBD2
v_call: TRBV4-1
j_call: TRBJ2-7
clone_size: .
cdr3_length: 17
cdr3_nt: TGCGCCAGCAGCCAAGCGCGGGGGGGGACAGCCGCCTACGAGCAGTACTTC
cdr3_aa: CASSQARGGTAAYEQYF

d_call: .
v_call: TRBV3-1/TRBV3-2
j_call: TRBJ2-7
clone_size: .
cdr3_length: 14
cdr3_nt: TGTGCCAGCAGCGGGAAAGGGACAACCTACGAGCAGTACTTC
cdr3_aa: CASSGKGTTYEQYF

d_call: .
v_call: TRBV19
j_call: TRBJ2-3
clone_size: .
cdr3_length: 17
cdr3_nt: TGTGCCAGTAGTCCAGGGGATATGGGACCAAGCACAGATACGCAGTATTTT
cdr3_aa: CASSPGDMGPSTDTQYF

d_call: .
v_call: TRBV27
j_call: TRBJ1-5
clone_size: .
cdr3_length: 14
cdr3_nt: TGTGCCAGCAGCCCTCTGGGCAACAATCAGCCCCAGCATTTT
cdr3_aa: CASSPLGNNQPQHF

d_call: TRBD1
v_call: TRBV29-1
j_call: TRBJ2-2
clone_size: .
cdr3_length: 14
cdr3_nt: TGCAGCGTCTCGACAGGGATAGTTGGCGGGGAGCTGTTTTTT
cdr3_aa: CSVSTGIVGGELFF

d_call: TRBD1
v_call: TRBV6-5
j_call: TRBJ2-7
clone_size: .
cdr3_length: 14
cdr3_nt: TGTGCCAGTACACAGGGGGCGAGCGTTTACGAGCAGTACTTC
cdr3_aa: CASTQGASVYEQYF

d_call: TRBD1
v_call: TRBV25-1
j_call: TRBJ1-1
clone_size: few
cdr3_length: 13
cdr3_nt: TGTGCCAGCAGTCAAGACAGGGGGCTTGAAGCTTTCTTT
cdr3_aa: CASSQDRGLEAFF

d_call: TRBD2
v_call: TRBV9
j_call: TRBJ2-1
clone_size: .
cdr3_length: 15
cdr3_nt: TGTGCCAGCAGCGTAGTAGCGGGAGATTACAATGAGCAGTTCTTC
cdr3_aa: CASSVVAGDYNEQFF

d_call: TRBD1
v_call: TRBV27
j_call: TRBJ1-2
clone_size: .
cdr3_length: 16
cdr3_nt: TGTGCCAGCAGTTCCACAGGGGGCGCTTTCCGCTACGGCTACACCTTC
cdr3_aa: CASSSTGGAFRYGYTF

d_call: TRBD1
v_call: TRBV15
j_call: TRBJ1-5
clone_size: .
cdr3_length: 16
cdr3_nt: TGTGCCACCAGCAGAGATTTACGACAGGGGGACCAGCCCCAGCATTTT
cdr3_aa: CATSRDLRQGDQPQHF